Listed here is a single T cell receptor beta chain. The sample belongs to a study of blood T cell repertoires in COVID-19. Sequenced by immunoSEQ multiplex PCR; TCRdb stores in-frame clones only, minus some. The sample includes 450,000 or so clones, around 90% of them seen just once. CDR1 and CDR2 (germline): SGHRS, YFSETQ. V was trimmed by 4 bases and J by 1 base, leaving 18 bases between them. This CDR3 has 17 amino acids. The specimen sequenced was PBMCs or T cells enriched from blood (not recorded which). The receptor was derived from a man between 18 and 35 years old who had recovered from COVID-19. This chain joins TRBV5-1 and TRBJ1-3; perhaps TRBD1 as D (5 bases). This CDR3 reads CASSPTTAQQSGNTIYF. The CDR3 DNA sequence: TGCGCCAGCAGCCCTACGACAGCTCAACAATCTGGAAACACCATATATTTT.